Each of the 14 T cell receptor beta chains below was sequenced from the same sample in a study of shared clonotypes between healthy human individuals. Profiling relied on immunoSEQ multiplex PCR, and the TCRdb table lists in-frame clones only, not all of them. Counted here are over 1.5 million clones, 98% occurring once; the ten biggest clones make up 0.4% to 0.55%. The sample comprised naive CD4+ T cells sorted from blood. Subset noted: CD45RA+ positively selected. These receptors were collected from a man aged 25-45 years in good health.

The chain uses TRBV5-1 and TRBJ2-1; TRBD2 aligns across 14 bases. The trim removed 5 bases at V and 9 bases at J, leaving 10 bases unmatched. CDR3 length: 16 residues. Germline V gene lookup returns CDR1 SGHRS and CDR2 YFSETQ. The chain's CDR3 is CASRGGLAGDSGEQFF. The DNA for the CDR3 is TGCGCCAGCAGGGGGGGACTAGCGGGAGATTCTGGTGAGCAGTTCTTC.

This clone was detected once. The V gene is TRBV12-1, the J gene TRBJ1-2. TRBV12-1 is termed a pseudogene. This CDR3 spans 15 amino acids. Here the CDR3 DNA reads TGTGCCAGCAGCTCTCTTTGGAGGGGAGGACGGAGCTACACCTTC. Translated, it gives CASSSLWRGGRSYTF.

The chain carries TRBV11-3 and TRBJ2-5, with D unclear. Between the trimmed V and J ends, which lost 5 bases and 2 bases, there was a span of 9 bases. Germline V gene sequence: CDR1 SGHNT, CDR2 YENEEA. The CDR3 covers 13 residues. The CDR3 is CASSHGQQETQYF. CDR3 DNA sequence: TGTGCCAGCAGCCACGGGCAGCAAGAGACCCAGTACTTC.

The V gene is TRBV28, the J gene TRBJ2-7; D not certain. V was shortened by 9 bases and J by 4 bases, with 16 bases between the two germline ends. Germline CDR1 and CDR2: MDHEN and SYDVKM. The CDR3 covers 13 residues. The CDR3 spells CASRINRSYEQYF. Written as DNA, the CDR3 is TGTGCCAGTCGCATTAACAGATCGTACGAGCAGTACTTC.

The gene calls are TRBV25-1 and TRBJ2-5; possible D gene TRBD1, 5 bases. In germline, CDR1 is MGHDK, CDR2 SYGVNS. Trimming removed 6 bases at V and 5 bases at J, with 10 bases between. The length of the CDR3 is 12 residues. CDR3 nucleotide sequence: TGTGCCAGCAGGGGGCTGGGGGAGACCCAGTACTTC. It specifies CASRGLGETQYF.

The genes are TRBV7-3 and TRBJ2-3, with a tentative D call TRBD2 (5 bases). CDR1 is SGHTA, CDR2 FQGTGA, per germline. CDR3 length: 15 residues. Trimming removed 3 bases from V and 2 bases from J, with 12 bases in between. The CDR3 DNA sequence: TGTGCCAGCAGCTTCGACCGCGGGCCCACAGATACGCAGTATTTT. It is translated as CASSFDRGPTDTQYF.

The chain recombines TRBV28 with TRBJ2-1; the D is unclear. The germline V gene has CDR1 MDHEN and CDR2 SYDVKM. The V gene lost 1 base and the J gene lost 0 bases, with 10 bases spanning the gap. The CDR3 consists of 16 residues. The chain's CDR3 is CASSLFYWNSYNEQFF. The CDR3 DNA reads TGTGCCAGCAGTTTATTTTACTGGAACTCCTACAATGAGCAGTTCTTC.

V is TRBV27 and J is TRBJ2-1; D remains ambiguous. Trimming pared 7 bases from V and 6 bases from J, leaving 22 bases between. This CDR3 has 16 residues. Germline V gene lookup returns CDR1 MNHEY and CDR2 SMNVEV (reference sequence). The CDR3 sequence: CASTFDSPARSNEQFF. The CDR3 DNA sequence: TGTGCCAGCACCTTCGATTCGCCGGCCCGATCCAATGAGCAGTTCTTC.

The rearrangement uses TRBV6-5 and TRBJ2-6; D unresolved. The CDR3 loop spans 16 amino acids. Germline assignment: CDR1 MNHEY and CDR2 SVGAGI. V was trimmed by 4 bases and J by 2 bases, leaving 12 bases between them. The CDR3 region has the DNA TGTGCCAGCAGTTTTCGCCTTGGCCCTGGGGCCAACGTCCTGACTTTC. This translates into CASSFRLGPGANVLTF.

The rearrangement uses TRBV5-8 and TRBJ1-5, with D possibly being TRBD1 (6 bases). The CDR3 totals 14 residues. Trimming took 4 bases from V and 3 from J, leaving 11 bases between them. Looked up from germline, CDR1 is SGHTS and CDR2 is YDEGEE. The CDR3 loop reads CASSKQGSNQPQHF. The CDR3 DNA is TGTGCCAGCAGCAAACAGGGTTCCAATCAGCCCCAGCATTTT.

This rearrangement joins TRBV6-1 to TRBJ2-1; D perhaps matches TRBD2 (6 bases). This CDR3 spans 14 amino acids. The V and J ends lost 4 bases and 4 bases respectively, with 11 bases between them. CDR1 is MNHNS and CDR2 is SASEGT in the germline V gene. The CDR3 bases are TGTGCCAGCAGTGCCCTGACTAGTTACAATGAGCAGTTCTTC. Translation: CASSALTSYNEQFF.

The count of this clone is one. The chain joins TRBV11-3 to TRBJ2-2, with D uncertain. Trimming took off 1 base at V and 3 bases at J, with 12 bases between the two ends. CDR3 length: 16 amino acids. CDR1 is SGHNT and CDR2 is YENEEA in the germline V gene. CDR3 DNA sequence: TGTGCCAGCAGCTTAGTGGTGCAACCGGACACCGGGGAGCTGTTTTTT. Protein product: CASSLVVQPDTGELFF.

The genes are TRBV10-3 and TRBJ2-7; weak D call: TRBD2 (6 bases). Trimming pared 5 bases from V and 8 bases from J, leaving 13 bases between. Germline V gene sequence: CDR1 ENHRY, CDR2 SYGVKD. CDR3 length: 12 amino acids. As DNA, the CDR3 is TGTGCCATCAGTTGGGACTTACAAAAGCAGTACTTC. Protein: CAISWDLQKQYF.

The chain is built from TRBV7-6 and TRBJ2-7, with 7 bases fitting TRBD1. Germline assignment: CDR1 SGHVS and CDR2 FNYEAQ. V was pared by 5 bases and J by 2 bases, with 12 bases of the junction left unmatched. The CDR3 has 16 residues. Here the CDR3 reads CASSTNPPTGTYEQYF. The CDR3 nucleotides read TGTGCCAGCAGCACCAATCCACCGACAGGGACCTACGAGCAGTACTTC.